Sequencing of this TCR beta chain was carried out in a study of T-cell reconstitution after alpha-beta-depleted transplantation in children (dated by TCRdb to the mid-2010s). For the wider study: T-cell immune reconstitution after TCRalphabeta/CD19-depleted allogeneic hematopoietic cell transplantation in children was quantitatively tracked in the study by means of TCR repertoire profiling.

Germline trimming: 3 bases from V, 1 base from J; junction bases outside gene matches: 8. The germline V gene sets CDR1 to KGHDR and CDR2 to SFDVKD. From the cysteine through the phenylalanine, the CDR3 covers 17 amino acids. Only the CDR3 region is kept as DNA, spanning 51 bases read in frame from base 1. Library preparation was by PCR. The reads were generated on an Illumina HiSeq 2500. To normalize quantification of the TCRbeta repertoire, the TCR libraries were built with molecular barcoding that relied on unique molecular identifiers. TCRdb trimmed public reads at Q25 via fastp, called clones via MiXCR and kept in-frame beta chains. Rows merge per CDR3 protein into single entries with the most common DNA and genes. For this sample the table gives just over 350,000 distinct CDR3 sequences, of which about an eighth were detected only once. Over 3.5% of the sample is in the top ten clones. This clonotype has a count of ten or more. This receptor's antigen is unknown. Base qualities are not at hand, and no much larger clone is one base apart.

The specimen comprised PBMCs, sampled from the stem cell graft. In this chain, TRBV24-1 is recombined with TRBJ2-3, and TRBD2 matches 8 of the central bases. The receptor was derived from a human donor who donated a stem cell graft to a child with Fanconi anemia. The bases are TGTGCCACCAGTGATCCCAGGGCTAGCGGGCGCACAGATACGCAGTATTTT. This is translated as CATSDPRASGRTDTQYF.